What follows are 5 T cell receptor beta chains derived from one specimen sequenced in a study of CXCR4 blockade with PD-1 therapy in pancreatic cancer. Profiled with immunoSEQ multiplex PCR; TCRdb holds only in-frame clones, not every one. The sample holds 5,000 to 6,500 clones, 35% seen once. The specimen was tumor tissue. The origin of the receptors is a human donor with pancreatic ductal adenocarcinoma.

The chain uses TRBV19 and TRBJ1-4, with D uncertain. The germline V gene has CDR1 LNHDA and CDR2 SQIVND (reference sequence). This CDR3 comprises 15 residues. V was clipped by 7 bases and J by 0 bases, with 12 bases between them. CDR3 nucleotides: TGTGCCAGTACCACTATGGGTGCAACTAATGAAAAACTGTTTTTT. Residues: CASTTMGATNEKLFF.

The chain uses TRBV29-1 and TRBJ2-1; the match to TRBD1 covers 7 bases. The CDR3 is 14 amino acids. CDR1 is SQVTM, CDR2 ANQGSEA, per germline. Germline trimming cut 6 bases from V and 1 base from J; bases unmatched to any gene: 6. The CDR3 DNA reads as TGCAGCGTGGCCGGGACAGCATCCTACAATGAGCAGTTCTTC. It yields the protein CSVAGTASYNEQFF.

This clone was picked up a small number of times. This rearrangement joins TRBV18 to TRBJ1-2; the D gene is possibly TRBD1 (5 bases). The CDR3 runs to 15 residues. V lost 0 bases, J lost 0 bases, and 8 bases lay in between. The germline V gene has CDR1 KGHSH and CDR2 LQKENI. The CDR3 region is CASSPPTASNYGYTF. The CDR3 bases are TGTGCCAGCTCACCACCGACAGCGTCTAACTATGGCTACACCTTC.

This clone came up many times. The rearrangement joins TRBV11-3 to TRBJ2-5, with a weak D call TRBD2 (5 bases). The length of the CDR3 is 14 residues. The V and J ends lost 3 bases and 2 bases respectively, with 10 bases between them. Looked up from germline, CDR1 is SGHNT and CDR2 is YENEEA. The chain's CDR3 is CASSFKRVQETQYF. DNA for the CDR3: TGTGCCAGCAGCTTTAAGAGGGTACAAGAGACCCAGTACTTC.

The CDR3, as DNA: TGTGCCAGTACCTCACGGGCGAGCGGGAGCCCTGAGTCCGGGGAGCTGTTTTTT. This translates into CASTSRASGSPESGELFF. This chain joins TRBV19 and TRBJ2-2; 8 positions match TRBD2. V lost 7 bases to trimming and J lost 6 bases; unmatched junction nucleotides: 19. This CDR3 spans 18 amino acids. The germline V gene encodes CDR1 LNHDA and CDR2 SQIVND (reference sequence).